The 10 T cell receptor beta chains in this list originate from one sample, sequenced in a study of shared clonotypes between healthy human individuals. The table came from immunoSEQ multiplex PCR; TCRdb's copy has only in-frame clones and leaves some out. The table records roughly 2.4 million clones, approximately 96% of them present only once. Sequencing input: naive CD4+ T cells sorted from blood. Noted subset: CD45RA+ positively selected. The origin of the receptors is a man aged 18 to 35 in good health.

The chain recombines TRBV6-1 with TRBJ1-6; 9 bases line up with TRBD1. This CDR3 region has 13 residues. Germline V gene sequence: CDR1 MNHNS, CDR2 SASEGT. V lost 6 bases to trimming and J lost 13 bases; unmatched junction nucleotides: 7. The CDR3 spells CASRGTGLAPLHF. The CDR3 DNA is TGTGCCAGCAGGGGGACAGGGTTAGCTCCCCTCCACTTT.

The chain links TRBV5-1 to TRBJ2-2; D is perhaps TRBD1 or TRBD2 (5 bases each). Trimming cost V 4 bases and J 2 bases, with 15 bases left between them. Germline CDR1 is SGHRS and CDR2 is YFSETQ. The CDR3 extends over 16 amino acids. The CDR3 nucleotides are TGCGCCAGCAGCCCGGGGTGGGGGAGTAACACCGGGGAGCTGTTTTTT. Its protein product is CASSPGWGSNTGELFF.

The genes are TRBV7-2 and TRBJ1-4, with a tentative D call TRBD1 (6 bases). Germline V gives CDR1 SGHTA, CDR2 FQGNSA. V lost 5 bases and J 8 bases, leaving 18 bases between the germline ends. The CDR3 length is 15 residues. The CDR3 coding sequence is TGTGCCAGCAGCCCCAACGGAGGCAGGGGAGAAAAACTGTTTTTT. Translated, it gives CASSPNGGRGEKLFF.

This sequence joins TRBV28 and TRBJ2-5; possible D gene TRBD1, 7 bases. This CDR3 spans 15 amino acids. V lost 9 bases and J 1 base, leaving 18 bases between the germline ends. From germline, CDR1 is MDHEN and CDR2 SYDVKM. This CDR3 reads CASEEAGGPQETQYF. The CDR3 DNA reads TGTGCCAGTGAGGAGGCAGGGGGGCCCCAAGAGACCCAGTACTTC.

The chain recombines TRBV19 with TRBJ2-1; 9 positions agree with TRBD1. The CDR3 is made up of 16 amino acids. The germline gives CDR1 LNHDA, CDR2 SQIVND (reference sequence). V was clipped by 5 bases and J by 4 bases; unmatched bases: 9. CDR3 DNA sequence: TGTGCCAGTAGTCCGACAGGGGGATCTCATTACAATGAGCAGTTCTTC. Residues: CASSPTGGSHYNEQFF.

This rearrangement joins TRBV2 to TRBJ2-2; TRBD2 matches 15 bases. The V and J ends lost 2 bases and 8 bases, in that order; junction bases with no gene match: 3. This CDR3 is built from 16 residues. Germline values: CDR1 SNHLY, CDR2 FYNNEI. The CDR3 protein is CASSEWTSGRAGELFF. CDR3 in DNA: TGTGCCAGCAGTGAATGGACTAGCGGGAGGGCAGGGGAGCTGTTTTTT.

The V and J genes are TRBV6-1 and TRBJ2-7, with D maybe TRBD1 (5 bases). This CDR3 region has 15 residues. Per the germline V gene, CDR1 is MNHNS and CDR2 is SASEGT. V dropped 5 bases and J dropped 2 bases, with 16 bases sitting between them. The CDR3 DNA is TGTGCCAGCAGTCCCCAAGGGTCAGGGACCTACGAGCAGTACTTC. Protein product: CASSPQGSGTYEQYF.

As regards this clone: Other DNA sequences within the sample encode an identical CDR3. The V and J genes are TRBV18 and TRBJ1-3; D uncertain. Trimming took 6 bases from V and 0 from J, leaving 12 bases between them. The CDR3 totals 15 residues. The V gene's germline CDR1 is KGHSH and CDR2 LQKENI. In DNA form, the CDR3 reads TGTGCCAGCTCGCCGACTGGGGACTCTGGAAACACCATATATTTT. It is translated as CASSPTGDSGNTIYF.

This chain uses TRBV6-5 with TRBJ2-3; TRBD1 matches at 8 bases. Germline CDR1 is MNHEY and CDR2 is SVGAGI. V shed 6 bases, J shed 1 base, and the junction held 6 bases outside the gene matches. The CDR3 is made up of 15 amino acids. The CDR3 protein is CASRRQGPGTDTQYF. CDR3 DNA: TGTGCCAGCAGGCGACAGGGGCCGGGCACAGATACGCAGTATTTT.

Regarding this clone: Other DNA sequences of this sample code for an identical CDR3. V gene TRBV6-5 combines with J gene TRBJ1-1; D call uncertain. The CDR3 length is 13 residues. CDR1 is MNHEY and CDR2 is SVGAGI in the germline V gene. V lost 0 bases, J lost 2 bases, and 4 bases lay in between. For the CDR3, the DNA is TGTGCCAGCAGTTACTCCCGTAACACTGAAGCTTTCTTT. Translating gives CASSYSRNTEAFF.